The 26 T cell receptor beta chains listed next were all sequenced from one sample in a study of Ad26.COV2.S vaccination and SARS-CoV-2 variants. Method: immunoSEQ multiplex PCR; TCRdb's copy keeps in-frame clones and lacks some. This table has about 460,000 clones, roughly 87% appearing once. Treatment of the sample: about 20 received Ad26.COV2.S at low or high dose, single or two shots; 5 received placebo; per-sample allocation not given. Sampling occurred on day 63 after the first vaccine or placebo injection. The source material was peripheral blood, sampled in a trial of Ad26.COV2.S vaccine versus placebo. These TCRs come from a person between 18 and 60 years old who received the Ad26.COV2.S COVID-19 vaccine or a placebo.

In its sample, this clone was seen a few times. The rearrangement uses TRBV28 and TRBJ2-7; TRBD1 matches at 8 bases. In germline, CDR1 is MDHEN, CDR2 SYDVKM. There are 14 residues in the CDR3. V was clipped by 6 bases and J by 3 bases; unmatched bases: 7. CDR3 sequence (DNA): TGTGCCAGCAGGACAGGGGAACCGATCTACGAGCAGTACTTC. It encodes CASRTGEPIYEQYF. The variable domain in full, completed from reference TRBV28 and TRBJ2-7, reads DVKVTQSSRYLVKRTGEKVFLECVQDMDHENMFWYRQDPGLGLRLIYFSYDVKMKEKGDIPEGYSVSREKKERFSLILESASTNQTSMYLCASRTGEPIYEQYFGPGTRLTVT.

The chain uses TRBV12-3 or TRBV12-4 and TRBJ2-7, with D tentatively TRBD1 (5 bases). Trimming took off 5 bases at V and 2 bases at J, with 10 bases between the two ends. The CDR3 spans 13 residues. The CDR3 sequence is CASSIGQTYEQYF. The CDR3 nucleotides read TGTGCCAGCAGTATTGGACAAACCTACGAGCAGTACTTC.

V usage is TRBV18 and J usage is TRBJ2-1, with TRBD2 matching 7 bases. The germline gives CDR1 KGHSH, CDR2 LQKENI. The CDR3 extends over 15 amino acids. Unmatched junction bases numbered 9, after V lost 1 base and J lost 9 bases. The CDR3 DNA reads as TGTGCCAGCTCACCACAGAGCGGGGTGGAGAGTGAGCAGTTCTTC. It translates to CASSPQSGVESEQFF.

The chain combines TRBV3-1 (or the pseudogene TRBV3-2) with TRBJ1-5; D is unclear. The length of the CDR3 is 14 residues. Germline V lookup: CDR1 LGHDT, CDR2 YNNKEL (reference sequence). Trimming left V 0 bases short and J 5 bases short, with 8 bases between. The CDR3 spells CASSQENLDQPQHF. The CDR3 DNA follows: TGTGCCAGCAGCCAAGAAAATCTCGATCAGCCCCAGCATTTT.

The gene calls are TRBV6-5 and TRBJ1-1; D gene uncertain. The CDR3 runs 13 residues. The V gene's germline CDR1 is MNHEY and CDR2 SVGAGI. The V end was cut by 4 bases, the J end by 2 bases, with 8 bases between. The CDR3 loop is CASSSKVNTEAFF. The CDR3 nucleotides are TGTGCCAGCAGTTCCAAAGTAAACACTGAAGCTTTCTTT.

The gene calls are TRBV15 and TRBJ2-5; 9 bases match TRBD2. The CDR3 runs 16 residues. V trimming: 4 bases; J trimming: 4 bases; junction bases outside the gene matches: 10. Germline loops: CDR1 LNHNV, CDR2 YYDKDF (reference sequence). As DNA, the CDR3 is TGTGCCACCAGCACTTTAGCGGGGGCAGCAAGAGAGACCCAGTACTTC. Translated, it gives CATSTLAGAARETQYF.

This clone was detected a few times. The chain recombines TRBV6-5 with TRBJ2-7; 10 positions match TRBD2. In germline, CDR1 is MNHEY, CDR2 SVGAGI. The junction had 15 bases not matched to a gene; V was cut back by 1 base and J by 12 bases. The CDR3 runs to 16 residues. In DNA form, the CDR3 reads TGTGCCAGCAGTTACTTACCGTCTAGCGGGGGCAGGAGGTTGTACTTC. Translating gives CASSYLPSSGGRRLYF.

In its sample, this clone was seen a few times. This chain uses TRBV3-1 (or the pseudogene TRBV3-2) with TRBJ2-2; D gene unclear. The V gene's germline CDR1 is LGHDT and CDR2 YNNKEL (reference sequence). Trimming pared 1 base from V and 4 bases from J, leaving 13 bases between. The CDR3 sequence is 16 residues long. Here the CDR3 DNA reads TGTGCCAGCAGCCAAGGATTAGCCGGGCCCACCGGGGAGCTGTTTTTT. Translation gives CASSQGLAGPTGELFF.

The chain has TRBV6-6 and TRBJ2-7, with 13 bases lining up with TRBD2. With 4 bases clipped from V and 6 bases from J, the junction kept 6 bases outside the gene matches. This CDR3 has 15 amino acids. Germline CDR1 and CDR2: MNHNY and SVGAGI (reference sequence). The CDR3 bases are TGTGCCAGCAGTTCAGGACTAGCGGGAGTAGGCGAGCAGTACTTC. Its translation: CASSSGLAGVGEQYF.

The chain uses TRBV7-2 and TRBJ2-5, with D perhaps TRBD1 (6 bases). Germline lookup yields CDR1 SGHTA and CDR2 FQGNSA. Trimming cost V 5 bases and J 3 bases, with 19 bases left between them. CDR3 length: 16 residues. The DNA of the CDR3 is TGTGCCAGCAGCGGAGCTGTGAGGACAGATGAAGAGACCCAGTACTTC. The encoded protein is CASSGAVRTDEETQYF. Filled out from reference TRBV7-2 and TRBJ2-5, the complete variable domain reads GAGVSQSPSNKVTEKGKDVELRCDPISGHTALYWYRQSLGQGLEFLIYFQGNSAPDKSGLPSDRFSAERTGGSVSTLTIQRTQQEDSAVYLCASSGAVRTDEETQYFGPGTRLLVL.

The CDR3 sequence: CASSHNTDTQYF. The CDR3 DNA is TGTGCCAGCAGCCACAACACAGATACGCAGTATTTT. This sequence joins TRBV27 and TRBJ2-3; D is unresolved. Germline CDR1 MNHEY, CDR2 SMNVEV (reference sequence). The CDR3 is made up of 12 amino acids. V was clipped by 6 bases and J by 2 bases, with 6 bases between them.

The V call is TRBV10-3, the J call TRBJ1-2; no reliable D call. CDR1 is ENHRY, CDR2 SYGVKD, per germline. The CDR3 runs 14 residues. Deletions cut 2 bases from V and 4 bases from J, with 11 bases between. In DNA form, the CDR3 reads TGTGCCATCAGTGAGAGGGCGGAGAGCTATGGCTACACCTTC. Its translation: CAISERAESYGYTF.

The CDR3 nucleotides read TGCGCCAGCAGCCTGACAGGGGATGGCACTGAAGCTTTCTTT. It specifies CASSLTGDGTEAFF. The gene calls are TRBV10-2 and TRBJ1-1; 8 nucleotides line up with TRBD1. V shed 6 bases and J 4 bases; nucleotides not matched to a gene: 7. CDR1 WSHSY and CDR2 SAAADI come from the germline V gene. This CDR3 region has 14 residues.

This clone has only one observation. The rearrangement joins TRBV9 to TRBJ1-2; the match to TRBD1 covers 8 bases. This CDR3 has 16 residues. Germline assignment: CDR1 SGDLS and CDR2 YYNGEE. J lost 7 bases, V lost 2 bases, and 13 bases had no gene match. The CDR3 coding sequence is TGTGCCAGCAGCGTGACCGGGACAGGCGCATCCAGTGGCTACACCTTC. As protein: CASSVTGTGASSGYTF.

The chain combines TRBV2 with TRBJ2-1, with D possibly being TRBD1 (7 bases). The ends were cut back, 7 bases at V and 8 bases at J, with 24 bases in the middle. CDR1 SNHLY and CDR2 FYNNEI come from the germline V gene. The CDR3 spans 16 residues. DNA of the CDR3: TGTGCCAGCACCCTCCGTAGGGGGCTAGCGTCCGATGAGCAGTTCTTC. Translating it yields CASTLRRGLASDEQFF.

The rearrangement links TRBV10-3 to TRBJ2-1, with a tentative D call TRBD1 (5 bases). There are 13 residues in the CDR3. Germline V CDR1 and CDR2: ENHRY, SYGVKD. With 3 bases removed from V and 8 bases from J, the gap between germline ends came to 11 bases. Here the CDR3 reads CAISDPIGDEQFF. In DNA form, the CDR3 reads TGTGCCATCAGTGACCCTATAGGGGATGAGCAGTTCTTC.

This chain joins TRBV5-6 and TRBJ1-2, with 8 nucleotides matching TRBD1. This CDR3 is built from 14 residues. Germline lookup yields CDR1 SGHDT and CDR2 YYEEEE. V was clipped by 4 bases and J by 5 bases; unmatched bases: 7. The CDR3 protein is CASSTQGAGYGYTF. As DNA, the CDR3 is TGTGCCAGCAGCACCCAGGGGGCTGGTTATGGCTACACCTTC.

This rearrangement joins TRBV7-2 to TRBJ2-7, with 12 bases lining up with TRBD2. V lost 5 bases, J lost 6 bases, and 14 bases stayed unmatched. The length of the CDR3 is 17 residues. Germline values: CDR1 SGHTA, CDR2 FQGNSA. The CDR3 loop is CASSPRPLAGGSVEQYF. The CDR3 DNA reads TGTGCCAGCAGCCCCCGTCCCCTAGCGGGGGGGTCGGTCGAGCAGTACTTC. Supplemented by reference TRBV7-2 and TRBJ2-7, the full variable domain reads GAGVSQSPSNKVTEKGKDVELRCDPISGHTALYWYRQSLGQGLEFLIYFQGNSAPDKSGLPSDRFSAERTGGSVSTLTIQRTQQEDSAVYLCASSPRPLAGGSVEQYFGPGTRLTVT.

The chain uses TRBV28 and TRBJ1-4, with 8 nucleotides matching TRBD1. Per germline, CDR1 MDHEN and CDR2 SYDVKM. Losses at the gene ends were 5 bases for V and 6 bases for J; bases not matched to a gene: 5. The CDR3 runs to 14 residues. The CDR3 region is CASSHGQGDEKLFF. The CDR3 DNA sequence: TGTGCCAGCAGTCACGGACAGGGTGATGAAAAACTGTTTTTT.

The V and J genes are TRBV9 and TRBJ2-3, with 12 bases aligning to TRBD2. Germline trimming cut 4 bases from V and 0 bases from J; bases unmatched to any gene: 9. This CDR3 comprises 18 residues. Germline CDR1 reads SGDLS; CDR2 reads YYNGEE. Written as DNA, the CDR3 is TGTGCCAGCAGCCCACTAGCGGGGGGCCCCCGAAGCACAGATACGCAGTATTTT. Translation gives CASSPLAGGPRSTDTQYF. Full variable domain (outside the CDR3, taken from reference TRBV9 and TRBJ2-3): DSGVTQTPKHLITATGQRVTLRCSPRSGDLSVYWYQQSLDQGLQFLIQYYNGEERAKGNILERFSAQQFPDLHSELNLSSLELGDSALYFCASSPLAGGPRSTDTQYFGPGTRLTVL.

This chain connects TRBV12-5 to TRBJ2-1; TRBD2 matches 12 bases. V shed 4 bases and J 6 bases; nucleotides not matched to a gene: 10. CDR3 length: 17 residues. CDR1 is LGHNT, CDR2 FRNRAP, per germline. CDR3 in amino acids: CASGSGLAGTQGNEQFF. CDR3 nucleotide sequence: TGTGCTAGTGGTTCTGGACTAGCGGGGACCCAGGGCAATGAGCAGTTCTTC.

The chain uses TRBV7-9 and TRBJ2-7; D unresolved. Trimming took 5 bases from V and 1 from J, leaving 15 bases between them. The germline gives CDR1 SEHNR, CDR2 FQNEAQ (reference sequence). The CDR3 runs to 15 residues. CDR3 amino acids: CASSPLVGWSYEQYF. As DNA, the CDR3 is TGTGCCAGCAGCCCCTTGGTAGGATGGTCCTACGAGCAGTACTTC.

The chain has TRBV27 and TRBJ1-1, with D possibly TRBD1 on 5 matching bases. Germline CDR1 reads MNHEY; CDR2 reads SMNVEV (reference sequence). This CDR3 comprises 13 residues. Trimming cost V 5 bases and J 4 bases, with 11 bases left between them. CDR3 DNA: TGTGCCAGCAGTCGGGGCGGCGGCACTGAAGCTTTCTTT. This codes for CASSRGGGTEAFF.

The chain is built from TRBV19 and TRBJ2-7; a weak D match, TRBD2 (5 bases). The germline V gene has CDR1 LNHDA and CDR2 SQIVND (reference sequence). The CDR3 has 15 amino acids. Trimming removed 8 bases from V and 4 bases from J, with 21 bases in between. The CDR3 nucleotides read TGTGCCAGTTCCCCAACGAGGGTGGGGTTGTACGAGCAGTACTTC. Translation: CASSPTRVGLYEQYF.

The chain uses TRBV7-9 and TRBJ2-1; D is unclear. The CDR3 is 13 residues long. Germline V gives CDR1 SEHNR, CDR2 FQNEAQ (reference sequence). The V end lost 6 bases, the J end lost 5 bases, and 11 bases lay between the germline ends. The CDR3 nucleotides are TGTGCCAGCAGACCTAACCCAAACAATGAGCAGTTCTTC. It specifies CASRPNPNNEQFF.

The CDR3 DNA sequence: TGTGCCAGCTCACCCCCGGACGGACGAACCTACGAGCAGTACTTC. Translation: CASSPPDGRTYEQYF. The chain carries TRBV18 and TRBJ2-7; no definite D call. V dropped 3 bases and J dropped 2 bases, with 14 bases sitting between them. In germline, CDR1 is KGHSH, CDR2 LQKENI. The CDR3 runs to 15 residues.